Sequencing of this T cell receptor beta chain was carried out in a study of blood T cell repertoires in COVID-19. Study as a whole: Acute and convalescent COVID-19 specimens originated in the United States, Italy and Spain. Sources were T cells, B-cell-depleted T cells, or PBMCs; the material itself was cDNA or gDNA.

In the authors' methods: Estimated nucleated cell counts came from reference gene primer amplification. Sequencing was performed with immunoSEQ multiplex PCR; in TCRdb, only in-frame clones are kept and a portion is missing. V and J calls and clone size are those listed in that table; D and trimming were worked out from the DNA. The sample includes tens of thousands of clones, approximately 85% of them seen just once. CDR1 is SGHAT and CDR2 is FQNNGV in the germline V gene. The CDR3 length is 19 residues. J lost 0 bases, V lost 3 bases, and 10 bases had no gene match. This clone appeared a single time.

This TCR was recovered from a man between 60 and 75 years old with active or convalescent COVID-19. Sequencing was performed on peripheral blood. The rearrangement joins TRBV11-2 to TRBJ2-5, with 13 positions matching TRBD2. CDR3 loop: CASSFKVGTSGTYQETQYF. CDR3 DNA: TGTGCCAGCAGCTTTAAAGTAGGGACTAGCGGGACTTACCAAGAGACCCAGTACTTC.